The 21 T cell receptor beta chains reported below all come from one sample, sequenced in a study of metastatic and nonmetastatic thyroid tumors. TCRdb re-clonotyped the PCR reads via MiXCR. The data show tens of thousands of clones, with around 12% seen just once and roughly 9.1% held by the top ten. Until they underwent thyroid surgery, no patient had received any treatment. What was sequenced was tumor tissue. Receptors originate from a female donor with papillary thyroid cancer or a benign thyroid nodule (not recorded which). Some clones in this sample may be carry-over from other donors' samples.

This clone was seen at least ten times. The chain uses TRBV7-9 and TRBJ2-3; 13 positions agree with TRBD2. Germline V gene lookup returns CDR1 SEHNR and CDR2 FQNEAQ (reference sequence). The CDR3 consists of 16 residues. J gave up 6 bases and V 5 bases, and 8 bases lay outside the gene matches. CDR3 coding DNA: TGTGCCAGCAGCGGTTTACTAGCGGGGGGGATGGATACGCAGTATTTT. It specifies CASSGLLAGGMDTQYF.

The table lists this clone with many counts. The chain has TRBV29-1 and TRBJ1-4; D is unresolved. Deletions cut 7 bases from V and 0 bases from J, with 9 bases between. The CDR3 loop spans 13 amino acids. In germline, CDR1 is SQVTM, CDR2 ANQGSEA. Written as DNA, the CDR3 is TGCAGCGGCTTCAATCCAACTAATGAAAAACTGTTTTTT. Protein product: CSGFNPTNEKLFF.

A note on this clone: Just one base apart from a much larger clone, this may be a read error. V and J are TRBV9 and TRBJ2-5; 13 nucleotides line up with TRBD2. CDR1 is SGDLS and CDR2 is YYNGEE in the germline V gene. This CDR3 is 18 amino acids long. Trimming took 4 bases from V and 1 from J; bases not matched to a gene: 10. The CDR3 DNA reads TGTGCCAGCAGCCCAGGCGGGACTAGCGGGATTTTCCAAGAGACCCAGTACTTC. Translating gives CASSPGGTSGIFQETQYF.

This clone was detected only once. The chain links TRBV11-2 to TRBJ2-1, with 9 bases that match TRBD2. Germline assignment: CDR1 SGHAT and CDR2 FQNNGV. There are 15 residues in the CDR3. After removal of 2 bases from V and 8 bases from J, the junction contained 7 bases not matched to a gene. This CDR3 reads CASSLIAGVRHEQFF. The CDR3 DNA follows: TGTGCCAGCAGCTTAATAGCGGGAGTTCGGCATGAGCAGTTCTTC.

In its sample, this clone was seen many times. The chain has TRBV24-1 and TRBJ1-5; D uncertain. The V gene lost 0 bases and the J gene lost 0 bases, with 20 bases spanning the gap. Germline V gives CDR1 KGHDR, CDR2 SFDVKD. The CDR3 loop spans 20 amino acids. This CDR3 reads CATSDLRKAPDIYSNQPQHF. The CDR3 bases are TGTGCCACCAGTGATTTGCGCAAGGCCCCCGATATATATAGCAATCAGCCCCAGCATTTT.

In its sample, this clone was seen many times. The V and J genes are TRBV12-3 or TRBV12-4 and TRBJ1-4; a possible D gene is TRBD1 (6 bases). Trimming cost V 6 bases and J 7 bases, with 15 bases left between them. CDR3 length: 14 residues. In DNA form, the CDR3 reads TGTGCCAGCAGACTTCAAGGGGGGCGTGAAAAACTGTTTTTT. This sequence encodes CASRLQGGREKLFF.

The sample holds a few counts of this clone. The rearrangement uses TRBV14 and TRBJ1-1, with D perhaps TRBD1 (6 bases). Trimming pared 2 bases from V and 7 bases from J, leaving 17 bases between. Germline V gene data show CDR1 as SGHDN and CDR2 as FVKESK. CDR3 length equals 15 residues. Here the CDR3 reads CASSQRRQAGVEAFF. The CDR3 DNA follows: TGTGCCAGCAGCCAACGAAGACAGGCAGGGGTTGAAGCTTTCTTT.

Many counts were recorded for this clone. The chain uses TRBV27 and TRBJ2-1, with D maybe TRBD2 (5 bases). V was shortened by 5 bases and J by 9 bases, with 20 bases between the two germline ends. The CDR3 covers 15 residues. CDR1 is MNHEY and CDR2 is SMNVEV in the germline V gene (reference sequence). DNA for the CDR3: TGTGCCAGCAGTCCCTCTCCCGCGGGTCTGGTTGAGCAGTTCTTC. Translated: CASSPSPAGLVEQFF.

This clone was seen only a few times. Other DNA sequences of this sample code for an identical CDR3. The chain couples TRBV24-1 to TRBJ2-1; either TRBD1 or TRBD2 may supply D (6 bases each). V gave up 7 bases and J gave up 6 bases, with 24 bases separating them. The CDR3 runs to 17 residues. Germline V gene lookup returns CDR1 KGHDR and CDR2 SFDVKD. CDR3 residues: CATSDPFFRGGGNEQFF. CDR3 nucleotide sequence: TGTGCCACCAGCGACCCCTTTTTCCGCGGAGGGGGCAATGAGCAGTTCTTC.

Concerning this clone: This may stem from a read error, because a much larger clone lies one nucleotide away. The chain has TRBV28 and TRBJ2-7; D perhaps matches TRBD1 (6 bases). This CDR3 comprises 15 residues. The germline CDR1 and CDR2 sequences are MDHEN and SYDVKM. The CDR3 is CASSLVRGVAGEQCF. The CDR3 region has the DNA TGTGCCAGCAGTTTGGTCAGGGGCGTTGCGGGCGAGCAGTGCTTC.

This clone came up many times. The V call is TRBV2, the J call TRBJ1-5; TRBD1 might be the D (6 bases). This CDR3 comprises 13 residues. V lost 4 bases and J 7 bases, leaving 11 bases between the germline ends. From germline, CDR1 is SNHLY and CDR2 FYNNEI. This chain's CDR3 is CASSAGVGQPQHF. In DNA, the CDR3 is TGTGCCAGCAGTGCAGGGGTCGGGCAGCCCCAGCATTTT.

The table lists this clone with many counts. Other DNA sequences within the sample encode an identical CDR3. The chain is built from TRBV19 and TRBJ2-1, with 11 bases matching TRBD2. With V trimmed by 7 bases and J by 12 bases, 8 bases remained unmatched. Germline assignment: CDR1 LNHDA and CDR2 SQIVND (reference sequence). There are 13 residues in the CDR3. In DNA, the CDR3 is TGTGCCAGTACTTCACTAGCGGGAGCTGGGCAGTTCTTC. Amino acid sequence: CASTSLAGAGQFF.

This clone has ten or more counts. This same CDR3 is encoded by further DNA sequences in the sample. The chain employs TRBV12-3 or TRBV12-4 and TRBJ2-7, with TRBD1 identical over 7 bases. The ends lost 6 bases at V and 4 bases at J; junction bases unmatched: 9. This CDR3 is built from 14 residues. CDR3 in amino acids: CASRSQGSAYEQYF. For the CDR3, the DNA is TGTGCCAGCAGGTCACAGGGGAGTGCGTACGAGCAGTACTTC.

This clone was picked up one time. Since a much larger clone is just one base distant, this may be a read error. This specimen includes other DNA sequences encoding the same CDR3. The chain recombines TRBV20-1 with TRBJ2-1; D ambiguous. V lost 1 base, J lost 5 bases, and 15 bases lay in between. Germline values: CDR1 DFQATT, CDR2 SNEGSKA (reference sequence). The CDR3 consists of 15 residues. Here the CDR3 reads CSARGGRSLNNEQFF. DNA for the CDR3: TGCAGTGCTAGAGGTGGCAGGTCGCTGAACAATGAGCAGTTCTTC.

This clone was seen ten or more times. The V gene is TRBV19, the J gene TRBJ1-5; D gene uncertain. This CDR3 is 12 amino acids long. Germline V gives CDR1 LNHDA, CDR2 SQIVND (reference sequence). V was trimmed by 8 bases and J by 6 bases, leaving 11 bases between them. The CDR3 spells CASPEGVQPQHF. CDR3 DNA sequence: TGTGCCAGTCCAGAGGGCGTTCAGCCCCAGCATTTT.

This clone was observed a handful of times. A much larger clonotype is one base distant, so this may be a read error. The rearrangement uses TRBV11-2 and TRBJ1-5; 8 bases are a match to TRBD1. V lost 0 bases to trimming and J lost 6 bases; unmatched junction nucleotides: 7. The CDR3 covers 16 residues. Germline V gene sequence: CDR1 SGHAT, CDR2 FQNNGV. The CDR3 nucleotides are TGTGCCAGCAGCTTAGATGCAGGGGGCATTGGTCAGCCCCAGCATTTT. Its translation: CASSLDAGGIGQPQHF.

V is TRBV4-1 and J is TRBJ1-4; D perhaps matches TRBD1 (5 bases). V lost 3 bases to trimming and J lost 13 bases, with 18 bases between them. CDR3 length: 14 amino acids. Germline V lookup: CDR1 MGHRA, CDR2 YSYEKL. The CDR3 here is CASSHRRGTRRLFF. In DNA form, the CDR3 reads TGCGCCAGCAGCCACCGCCGGGGCACCAGGAGACTGTTTTTT.

This clone occurred a few times. Being one base from a much bigger clone, this may be a read error. The same CDR3 also results from other DNA sequences found in this sample. The chain carries TRBV28 and TRBJ2-2, with D perhaps being TRBD1 or TRBD2 (7 bases each). The length of the CDR3 is 17 residues. Per germline, CDR1 MDHEN and CDR2 SYDVKM. V was shortened by 3 bases and J by 2 bases, with 16 bases between the two germline ends. CDR3 DNA: TGTGCCAGCAGTTTGGGGGGGACAGAGTTAAACACCGGGGAGCTGTTTTTT. Residues: CASSLGGTELNTGELFF.

This clone was counted ten times or more. This chain links TRBV29-1 with TRBJ1-1, with TRBD1 as a possible D gene (5 bases). The CDR3 is 14 residues long. Trimming removed 4 bases at V and 3 bases at J, with 15 bases between. CDR1 is SQVTM and CDR2 is ANQGSEA in the germline V gene. The CDR3 DNA is TGCAGCGTTGGGGTCGACTCAGGGTACACTGAAGCTTTCTTT. Translating gives CSVGVDSGYTEAFF.

Notes on this clone: This clone may be a read error of a much larger clone one base away. This rearrangement joins TRBV19 to TRBJ2-7, with D uncertain. CDR3 size: 13 residues. V shed 4 bases and J shed 0 bases, with 7 bases lying between them. Germline CDR1 and CDR2: LNHDA and SQIVND (reference sequence). CDR3: CASSSTVSYEQYF. CDR3 DNA: TGTGCCAGTAGTAGTACTGTCTCCTACGAGCAGTACTTC.

This clone was counted a few times. A much larger clone is a single base away; this may be a read error. This rearrangement joins TRBV5-1 to TRBJ2-2; tentatively, D is TRBD1 (6 bases). CDR3 length equals 14 residues. CDR1 SGHRS and CDR2 YFSETQ come from the germline V gene. The CDR3 DNA sequence: TGCGCCGGCAGCTCGCAAGGGGGAACCGGGGAGCTGTTTTTT. It translates to CAGSSQGGTGELFF. Using reference TRBV5-1 and TRBJ2-2 for the parts outside the CDR3, the full variable domain is KAGVTQTPRYLIKTRGQQVTLSCSPISGHRSVSWYQQTPGQGLQFLFEYFSETQRNKGNFPGRFSGRQFSNSRSEMNVSTLELGDSALYLCAGSSQGGTGELFFGEGSRLTVL.